These 4 T cell receptor beta chains were sequenced from one sample in a study of blood T cell repertoires in COVID-19. Libraries were prepared by immunoSEQ multiplex PCR; TCRdb keeps only in-frame clonotypes and omits some of them. The sample has fewer than 350,000 clones, 85% to 90% seen once; the top ten hold approximately 12%. Sequencing was performed on peripheral blood. Receptors originate from a woman between 25 and 40 years old with COVID-19, enrolled during active disease.

The V and J genes are TRBV7-6 and TRBJ2-3; perhaps TRBD2 as D (6 bases). CDR3 size: 15 residues. Trimming cost V 5 bases and J 2 bases, with 14 bases left between them. The germline V gene has CDR1 SGHVS and CDR2 FNYEAQ. Here the CDR3 reads CASSPQDYHTDTQYF. As DNA, the CDR3 is TGTGCCAGCAGCCCCCAGGACTATCACACAGATACGCAGTATTTT.

This rearrangement joins TRBV19 to TRBJ2-7; 9 bases line up with TRBD1. Germline V gene sequence: CDR1 LNHDA, CDR2 SQIVND (reference sequence). This CDR3 has 13 residues. The junction had 5 bases not matched to a gene; V was cut back by 6 bases and J by 5 bases. The CDR3 nucleotides are TGTGCCAGTAGAAACAGGGGGCTCCACGAGCAGTACTTC. It encodes CASRNRGLHEQYF. Full variable domain (outside the CDR3, taken from reference TRBV19 and TRBJ2-7): DGGITQSPKYLFRKEGQNVTLSCEQNLNHDAMYWYRQDPGQGLRLIYYSQIVNDFQKGDIAEGYSVSREKKESFPLTVTSAQKNPTAFYLCASRNRGLHEQYFGPGTRLTVT.

The V and J genes are TRBV11-2 and TRBJ2-5, with 8 bases matching TRBD2. The CDR3 is 15 amino acids. The junction had 8 bases not matched to a gene; V was cut back by 5 bases and J by 3 bases. The germline gives CDR1 SGHAT, CDR2 FQNNGV. This CDR3 reads CASSGTIAGKETQYF. The CDR3 coding sequence is TGTGCCAGCAGCGGGACGATAGCGGGGAAAGAGACCCAGTACTTC.

The V call is TRBV5-6, the J call TRBJ2-2; D is possibly TRBD1 (6 bases). V was cut by 2 bases and J by 3 bases, with 8 bases left in between. Per the germline V gene, CDR1 is SGHDT and CDR2 is YYEEEE. CDR3 length: 14 residues. The CDR3 DNA sequence: TGTGCCAGCAGCTTCACAGGGTACACCGGGGAGCTGTTTTTT. This translates into CASSFTGYTGELFF.